These T cell receptor beta chains were read from a single sample in a study of CD8 T cells in ankylosing spondylitis. Each CDR3 protein is one row after TCRdb ran MiXCR on the 5' RACE reads. The sample carries approximately 250,000 distinct CDR3 sequences, roughly 32% recorded once. The source material was blood, either unsorted or a sorted T cell fraction (not recorded which). All receptors come from a male donor with ankylosing spondylitis or in good health (not recorded which). The CDR3 runs from the conserved cysteine through the conserved F or W. D genes are given only for firm matches. Size tells how often a clone was seen (once, few, many) or the class of an expanded clone, and some rows leave it out.

v_gene,j_gene,abundance,d_gene,CDR3aa,CDR3nt
TRBV6-1,TRBJ2-6,NA,NA,CASTYADVGANVLTF,TGTGCCAGCACCTACGCAGATGTCGGGGCCAACGTCCTGACTTTC
TRBV13,TRBJ2-2,few,NA,CASSPGHSTGELFF,TGTGCCAGCAGCCCGGGACATTCCACCGGGGAGCTGTTTTTT
TRBV29-1,TRBJ2-7,few,NA,CSAIGLTDYEQYF,TGCAGCGCCATCGGGCTCACCGACTACGAGCAGTACTTC
TRBV10-3,TRBJ1-5,few,TRBD1,CAISEAGQVQPQHF,TGTGCCATCAGTGAAGCTGGACAGGTCCAGCCCCAGCATTTT
TRBV10-3,TRBJ2-3,many,NA,CAISGQSRGDTQYF,TGTGCCATCAGTGGACAGTCGAGAGGGGATACGCAGTATTTT
TRBV2,TRBJ2-3,NA,TRBD2,CASSRGLAGYTDTQYF,TGTGCCAGCTCCCGGGGACTAGCGGGGTACACAGATACGCAGTATTTT
TRBV20-1,TRBJ1-2,few,NA,CSARDGRGYGYTF,TGCAGTGCTAGAGATGGGCGGGGCTATGGCTACACCTTC
TRBV29-1,TRBJ1-1,few,NA,CSVWQGGTEAFF,TGCAGCGTTTGGCAGGGTGGGACTGAAGCTTTCTTT
TRBV12-3/TRBV12-4,TRBJ1-4,NA,NA,CASRGFREKLFF,TGTGCCAGCAGGGGTTTTCGCGAAAAACTGTTTTTT
TRBV15,TRBJ2-3,NA,NA,CATSRVGQGIDTQYF,TGTGCCACCAGCAGAGTTGGGCAGGGGATAGATACGCAGTATTTT
TRBV20-1,TRBJ1-3,NA,TRBD1,CSASRGALSGNTIYF,TGCAGTGCTTCCAGGGGGGCCCTCTCTGGAAACACCATATATTTT
TRBV10-3,TRBJ2-2,NA,TRBD2,CAISERGENTGELFF,TGTGCCATCAGTGAGCGGGGGGAGAACACCGGGGAGCTGTTTTTT
TRBV5-1,TRBJ2-1,NA,TRBD1,CASSFSLRQGGNEQFF,TGCGCCAGCAGCTTCTCCCTCCGACAGGGCGGCAATGAGCAGTTCTTC
TRBV6-1,TRBJ2-7,NA,TRBD2,CASSLAGGRSSYEQYF,TGTGCCAGCAGTCTAGCGGGGGGCCGAAGCTCCTACGAGCAGTACTTC
TRBV20-1,TRBJ1-1,few,NA,CSALPGKGTEAFF,TGCAGTGCCCTTCCCGGTAAGGGGACTGAAGCTTTCTTT
TRBV27,TRBJ2-7,few,TRBD1,CASSLMGQGEQYF,TGTGCCAGCAGTTTAATGGGACAGGGTGAGCAGTACTTC
TRBV5-6,TRBJ1-5,NA,NA,CASSHGRAPNQPQHF,TGTGCCAGCAGTCACGGGAGGGCCCCTAATCAGCCCCAGCATTTT
TRBV27,TRBJ2-3,NA,NA,CASSLSLGRTDTQYF,TGTGCCAGCAGTTTATCGTTGGGTAGGACAGATACGCAGTATTTT
TRBV12-3/TRBV12-4,TRBJ2-7,NA,NA,CASSTDRIYEQYF,TGTGCCAGCAGCACCGACAGGATATACGAGCAGTACTTC
TRBV15,TRBJ2-1,few,NA,CATSRVSVDEQFF,TGTGCCACCAGCAGAGTATCGGTTGATGAGCAGTTCTTC
TRBV12-3/TRBV12-4,TRBJ2-3,NA,NA,CASSPTRSPSTDTQYF,TGTGCCAGCAGCCCTACACGAAGCCCTAGCACAGATACGCAGTATTTT
TRBV20-1,TRBJ2-7,few,TRBD2,CSAPHLLAGDYEQYF,TGCAGTGCCCCTCACCTCCTAGCGGGGGACTACGAGCAGTACTTC
TRBV3-1,TRBJ2-1,few,NA,CASSQDVGVAPYNEQFF,TGTGCCAGCAGCCAAGATGTCGGGGTAGCCCCCTACAATGAGCAGTTCTTC
TRBV12-3/TRBV12-4,TRBJ1-1,few,NA,CASSNLDEAFF,TGTGCCAGCAGTAATCTGGATGAAGCTTTCTTT
TRBV18,TRBJ2-7,NA,NA,CASSLAGSYNSYEQYF,TGTGCCAGCTCCCTCGCGGGCAGTTACAACTCCTACGAGCAGTACTTC
TRBV9,TRBJ1-1,NA,NA,CASSVANRGTEAFF,TGTGCCAGCAGCGTAGCAAATAGGGGGACTGAAGCTTTCTTT
TRBV20-1,TRBJ1-4,few,TRBD1,CSATRDSLNEKLFF,TGCAGTGCTACCAGGGACAGCCTAAATGAAAAACTGTTTTTT
TRBV27,TRBJ1-5,NA,NA,CASSDSSVIQPQHF,TGTGCCAGCAGTGACAGTTCGGTCATTCAGCCCCAGCATTTT
TRBV30,TRBJ2-2,few,NA,CAWTRTGPSNTGELFF,TGTGCCTGGACTCGAACGGGACCATCGAACACCGGGGAGCTGTTTTTT
TRBV20-1,TRBJ2-3,few,TRBD2,CSATTVASGGTDTQYF,TGCAGTGCTACCACCGTAGCGAGCGGGGGTACAGATACGCAGTATTTT
TRBV20-1,TRBJ1-6,few,TRBD1,CSARDRGLISPLHF,TGCAGTGCTAGAGACAGGGGGCTGATTTCACCCCTCCACTTT
TRBV7-9,TRBJ1-1,few,NA,CASSTYDEAFF,TGTGCCAGCAGCACTTACGACGAAGCTTTCTTT
TRBV12-3/TRBV12-4,TRBJ2-3,NA,NA,CASRDSPTTDTQYF,TGTGCCAGCAGGGATTCGCCAACCACAGATACGCAGTATTTT
TRBV28,TRBJ2-5,NA,TRBD1,CASRLTGEETQYF,TGTGCCAGCAGACTGACAGGGGAAGAGACCCAGTACTTC
TRBV4-2,TRBJ2-2,NA,NA,CASSQAARAGTGELFF,TGTGCCAGCAGCCAAGCGGCTAGGGCGGGCACCGGGGAGCTGTTTTTT
TRBV4-2,TRBJ2-7,NA,NA,CASSQYWGPTYEQYF,TGTGCCAGCAGCCAATACTGGGGGCCCACCTACGAGCAGTACTTC
TRBV20-1,TRBJ2-6,few,NA,CSARDLYSGANVLTF,TGCAGTGCACGAGACCTCTACTCTGGGGCCAACGTCCTGACTTTC
TRBV12-3/TRBV12-4,TRBJ1-1,NA,NA,CASSLGPTGNTEAFF,TGTGCCAGCAGTTTAGGCCCGACGGGGAACACTGAAGCTTTCTTT
TRBV12-3/TRBV12-4,TRBJ2-5,few,NA,CASSTGQLKETQYF,TGTGCCAGCAGTACTGGGCAGTTAAAAGAGACCCAGTACTTC
TRBV3-1,TRBJ2-2,few,NA,CASSGTHLSGELFF,TGTGCCAGCAGCGGGACACATCTTTCAGGGGAGCTGTTTTTT
TRBV29-1,TRBJ2-3,NA,NA,CSVGPSDTQYF,TGCAGCGTTGGACCGTCAGATACGCAGTATTTT
TRBV29-1,TRBJ1-2,NA,TRBD1,CSVGSDRAYGYTF,TGCAGCGTTGGGTCAGACAGGGCCTATGGCTACACCTTC
TRBV7-6,TRBJ2-5,NA,NA,CASSLGAQGTETQYF,TGTGCCAGCAGCTTAGGGGCTCAGGGTACGGAGACCCAGTACTTC
TRBV2,TRBJ1-2,NA,NA,CARSTPENYGYTF,TGTGCCAGGAGTACCCCCGAGAACTATGGCTACACCTTC
TRBV29-1,TRBJ2-7,few,TRBD1,CSVGGFWGQGAEKTYEQYF,TGCAGCGTTGGGGGTTTTTGGGGACAGGGGGCCGAAAAGACCTACGAGCAGTACTTC
TRBV7-8,TRBJ2-7,few,NA,CASSALSYEQYF,TGTGCCAGCAGCGCCCTCTCTTACGAGCAGTACTTC
TRBV20-1,TRBJ1-4,NA,TRBD1,CSARDWGTGGNEKLFF,TGCAGTGCTAGAGATTGGGGCACAGGGGGAAATGAAAAACTGTTTTTT
TRBV20-1,TRBJ2-2,NA,NA,CSASVPGPNTGELFF,TGCAGTGCTTCCGTCCCGGGACCAAACACCGGGGAGCTGTTTTTT
TRBV20-1,TRBJ2-7,NA,TRBD1,CSARVYRDRGYEQYF,TGCAGTGCTAGAGTCTATAGGGACAGGGGTTACGAGCAGTACTTC
TRBV20-1,TRBJ2-2,few,NA,CSARGSGSLLQGGELFF,TGCAGTGCTAGAGGCAGTGGTAGCCTCCTCCAGGGCGGGGAGCTGTTTTTT
TRBV30,TRBJ2-3,NA,NA,CAWSVVGTDTQYF,TGTGCCTGGAGTGTAGTTGGCACAGATACGCAGTATTTT
TRBV29-1,TRBJ1-1,NA,NA,CSVGQGTEAFF,TGCAGCGTTGGCCAGGGCACTGAAGCTTTCTTT
TRBV10-1,TRBJ2-3,NA,TRBD1,CASSGLGTGGPDTQYF,TGCGCCAGCAGTGGTTTGGGGACAGGGGGCCCAGATACGCAGTATTTT
TRBV28,TRBJ2-7,few,NA,CASRKGSYEQYF,TGTGCCAGCCGGAAGGGTTCCTACGAGCAGTACTTC